This TCR beta chain came from a study of blood T cell repertoires in COVID-19 (TCRdb year 2020). At the level of the whole study: Samples from collaborators originated in the United States, Italy and Spain and spanned both the acute and convalescent phases of COVID-19. The material from the prospective study consisted of cDNA or gDNA derived from T cells, B-cell-depleted T cells, or PBMCs. Deeply sampled blood TCRbeta repertoires from subjects exposed to, actively infected with, or recovered from COVID-19 were included in the dataset. The repertoires were released in a freely available public database intended as a resource for research on the immune response to SARS-CoV-2. The samples were drawn from the first 160 participants of the ongoing ImmuneRACE study and from over a thousand subjects provided by 6 global collaborators. Nearly every sample came with metadata listing a de-identified subject ID, COVID-19 status, age in years and sex. Where HLA class I and class II types were available, the types were taken from metadata supplied by the sample provider, not from assay-based typing. The study at large found these results: Clinical and demographic metadata were provided uncurated, with the amount varying by source and participant.

The immunoSEQ Assay, a bias-controlled multiplex PCR, was used to amplify TCRbeta CDR3 regions from genomic DNA. For the original study's pipeline: Within the assay, amplification of reference gene primers was used to estimate how many nucleated cells each sample contained. To quantify the absolute abundance of each unique TCRbeta CDR3 rearrangement, sequence reads were collapsed and filtered. For each sample, productive Simpson clonality was calculated as the square root of Simpson's diversity index over productive rearrangements. TCRdb obtained this table from immuneACCESS and retained in-frame rearrangements with V and J assigned. These tables miss some clones; where compared with another copy, unresolved V genes account for less than half of the shortfall, and the remainder is unexplained. The V and J calls and clone size were taken over from that table, and D and trimming were inferred from the DNA. The sample profile shows about 320,000 clones; roughly 88% of them were found once. About 5% of the sample comes from the top ten.

Enrolling through a virtual design, the prospective study's participants ranged in age from about 18 to 100 years and lived across approximately 25 United States geographic areas. In the prospective study, cohorts were assigned on the basis of participant-reported clinical history obtained from a screening survey and a study questionnaire. Recovered participants in ImmuneRACE Cohort 3 were defined by two consecutive negative NP/OP PCR tests, clearance by a healthcare professional, or resolution of symptoms. In the prospective study, mobile phlebotomists collected whole blood, serum and a nasopharyngeal or oropharyngeal swab from each participant. Prospective study participants could optionally give additional blood draws and questionnaires over a roughly two-month period. Prospective study blood samples were shipped either frozen or at room temperature before DNA extraction. The germline V gene provides CDR1 MGHRA and CDR2 YSYEKL. The CDR3 spans 16 residues, from the cysteine through the phenylalanine. Only the CDR3 part of the read is kept: 48 bases, read in frame from the first base. V is clipped by 0 bases and J by 2 bases, and the sequence between their germline boundaries is 8 bases long.

With respect to this clone: Its antigen is currently not known. The input lacks base qualities; no much larger clone sits a single base away.

The chain couples TRBV4-1 to TRBJ2-6, with TRBD1 tentatively as D gene (5 bases match). This receptor was identified in a man younger than 40 who had recovered from COVID-19. The sample consisted of PBMCs or T cells enriched from blood (not recorded which). The CDR3 has the sequence CASSQDRTTGANVLTF. The nucleotides read TGCGCCAGCAGCCAAGATCGGACAACTGGGGCCAACGTCCTGACTTTC.